The TCR beta chain under discussion was sequenced for a study of blood T cell repertoires in COVID-19. Study-level information: Material from acute and convalescent COVID-19 was sourced from the United States, Italy and Spain. PBMCs, B-cell-depleted T cells, or T cells provided the cDNA or gDNA that made up the material.

The CDR3 runs 15 residues. Germline V gene sequence: CDR1 KGHDR, CDR2 SFDVKD. V dropped 6 bases and J dropped 4; count of bases not matched to a gene: 9. The sample holds one count of this clone. In the study's own analysis: The assay estimated nucleated cells by amplifying reference gene primers. Libraries were prepared by immunoSEQ multiplex PCR; TCRdb keeps only in-frame clonotypes and omits some of them. The V and J calls and clone size are taken from that table; D and trimming were inferred from the DNA. In the table there are some 200,000 clones, roughly four fifths of which are singletons. This TCR came from a woman aged 45-60 years with active or convalescent COVID-19. The material sequenced was peripheral blood. The chain joins TRBV24-1 to TRBJ2-5, with 8 bases lining up with TRBD2. This CDR3 is CATSSVSGAGETQYF. The CDR3 DNA reads TGTGCCACCAGTTCTGTTAGCGGGGCTGGAGAGACCCAGTACTTC.